This T cell receptor beta chain was sequenced for a study of identifying expanded T cells in peripheral blood. Whole-study findings and limits: Across healthy donors, higher total template counts meant significantly greater approximately 2-week count variance. About 1.2 clones differed between technical replicates, versus roughly 17 and 20 over time.

In germline, CDR1 is DFQATT, CDR2 SNEGSKA (reference sequence). The CDR3 is 11 amino acids. The V end lost 2 bases, the J end lost 5 bases, and 6 bases lay between the germline ends. Collection occurred without any documented infections or immune events in donors. The method was immunoSEQ multiplex PCR; TCRdb's version includes in-frame clones alone and lacks a portion of them. The sample consists of about 100,000 clones, over 70% of them appearing once. Note on this clone: What it binds is not known.

The chain employs TRBV20-1 and TRBJ1-2; D is unclear. Sequenced sample: blood. The clonotype originates from a person aged 18 to 75 in good health. As DNA, the CDR3 is TGCAGTGCTAGATCCTTATATGGCTACACCTTC. Its translation is CSARSLYGYTF.